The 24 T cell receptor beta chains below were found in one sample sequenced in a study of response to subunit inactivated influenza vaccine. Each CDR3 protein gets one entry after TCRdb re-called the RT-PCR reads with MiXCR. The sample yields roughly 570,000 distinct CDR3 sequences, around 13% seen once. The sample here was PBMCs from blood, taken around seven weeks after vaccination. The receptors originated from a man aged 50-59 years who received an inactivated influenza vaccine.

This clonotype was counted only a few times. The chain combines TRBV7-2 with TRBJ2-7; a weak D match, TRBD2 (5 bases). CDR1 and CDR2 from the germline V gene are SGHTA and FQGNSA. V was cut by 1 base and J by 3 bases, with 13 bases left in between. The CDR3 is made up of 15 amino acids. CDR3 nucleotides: TGTGCCAGCAGCTTAGATACGGGAATGGGCTACGAGCAGTACTTC. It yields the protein CASSLDTGMGYEQYF.

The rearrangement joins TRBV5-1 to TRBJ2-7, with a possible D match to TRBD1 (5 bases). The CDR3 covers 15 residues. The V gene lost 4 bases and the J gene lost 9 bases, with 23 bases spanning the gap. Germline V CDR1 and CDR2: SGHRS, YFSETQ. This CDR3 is CASSPTGRRAEGQYF. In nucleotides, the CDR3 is TGCGCCAGCAGCCCGACTGGCCGCAGGGCCGAAGGGCAGTACTTC. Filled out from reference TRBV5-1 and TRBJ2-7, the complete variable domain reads KAGVTQTPRYLIKTRGQQVTLSCSPISGHRSVSWYQQTPGQGLQFLFEYFSETQRNKGNFPGRFSGRQFSNSRSEMNVSTLELGDSALYLCASSPTGRRAEGQYFGPGTRLTVT.

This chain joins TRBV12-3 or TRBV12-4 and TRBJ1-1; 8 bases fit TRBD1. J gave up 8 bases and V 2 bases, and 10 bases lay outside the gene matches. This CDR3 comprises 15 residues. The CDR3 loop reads CASSLWQGAVTEAFF. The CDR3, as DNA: TGTGCCAGCAGTTTATGGCAGGGGGCTGTAACCGAAGCTTTCTTT.

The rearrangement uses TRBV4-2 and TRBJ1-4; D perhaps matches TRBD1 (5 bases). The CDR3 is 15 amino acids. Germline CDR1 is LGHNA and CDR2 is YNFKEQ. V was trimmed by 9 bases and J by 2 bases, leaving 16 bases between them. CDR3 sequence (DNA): TGTGCCAGGGGGGGGTACCCGCCGACTAATGAAAAACTGTTTTTT. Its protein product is CARGGYPPTNEKLFF.

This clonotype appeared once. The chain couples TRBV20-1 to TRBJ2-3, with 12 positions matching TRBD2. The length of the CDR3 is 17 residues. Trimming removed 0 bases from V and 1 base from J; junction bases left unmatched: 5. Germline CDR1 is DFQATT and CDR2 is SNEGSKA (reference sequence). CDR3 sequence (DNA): TGCAGTGCTAGAGATCATCGACTAGCGGGGGGCACAGATACGCAGTATTTT. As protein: CSARDHRLAGGTDTQYF.

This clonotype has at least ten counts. CDR3 bases: TGTGCCAGCACCCAAGGTCGTTATAATTCACCCCTCCACTTT. The encoded protein is CASTQGRYNSPLHF. This sequence joins TRBV12-3 or TRBV12-4 and TRBJ1-6; D remains ambiguous. This CDR3 is built from 14 residues. V lost 7 bases and J lost 4, with 11 bases in between.

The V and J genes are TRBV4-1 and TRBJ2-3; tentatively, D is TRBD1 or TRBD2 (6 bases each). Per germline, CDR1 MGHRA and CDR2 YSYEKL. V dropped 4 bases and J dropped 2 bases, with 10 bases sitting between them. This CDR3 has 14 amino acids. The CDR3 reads CASSLRDTTDTQYF. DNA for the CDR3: TGCGCCAGCAGCCTGCGGGACACCACAGATACGCAGTATTTT.

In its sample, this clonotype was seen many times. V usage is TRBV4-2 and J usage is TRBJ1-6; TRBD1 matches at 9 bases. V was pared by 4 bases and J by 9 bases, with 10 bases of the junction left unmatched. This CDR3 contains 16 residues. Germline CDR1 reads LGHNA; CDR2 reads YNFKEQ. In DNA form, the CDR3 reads TGTGCCAGCAGCCCAAGTGCACAGGGGGCAGTTTCACCCCTCCACTTT. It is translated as CASSPSAQGAVSPLHF.

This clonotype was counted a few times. The CDR3 region has the DNA TGTGCCAGCAGCCCTCGGACAGATGGGGCCTATGGCTACACCTTC. Translation: CASSPRTDGAYGYTF. The genes are TRBV7-2 and TRBJ1-2, with a possible D match to TRBD1 (6 bases). Germline CDR1 reads SGHTA; CDR2 reads FQGNSA. This CDR3 region has 15 residues. The V and J ends lost 5 bases and 4 bases respectively, with 17 bases between them. The entire variable domain, with the rest obtained from reference TRBV7-2 and TRBJ1-2, is as follows: GAGVSQSPSNKVTEKGKDVELRCDPISGHTALYWYRQSLGQGLEFLIYFQGNSAPDKSGLPSDRFSAERTGGSVSTLTIQRTQQEDSAVYLCASSPRTDGAYGYTFGSGTRLTVV.

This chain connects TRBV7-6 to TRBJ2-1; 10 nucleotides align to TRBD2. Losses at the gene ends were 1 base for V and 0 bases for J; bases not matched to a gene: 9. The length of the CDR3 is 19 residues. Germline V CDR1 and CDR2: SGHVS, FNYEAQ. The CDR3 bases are TGTGCCAGCAGCTTAGTGGGGGGACTAGCGCAAAGCTCCTACAATGAGCAGTTCTTC. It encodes CASSLVGGLAQSSYNEQFF. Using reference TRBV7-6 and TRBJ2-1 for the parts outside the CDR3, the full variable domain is GAGVSQSPRYKVTKRGQDVALRCDPISGHVSLYWYRQALGQGPEFLTYFNYEAQQDKSGLPNDRFSAERPEGSISTLTIQRTEQRDSAMYRCASSLVGGLAQSSYNEQFFGPGTRLTVL.

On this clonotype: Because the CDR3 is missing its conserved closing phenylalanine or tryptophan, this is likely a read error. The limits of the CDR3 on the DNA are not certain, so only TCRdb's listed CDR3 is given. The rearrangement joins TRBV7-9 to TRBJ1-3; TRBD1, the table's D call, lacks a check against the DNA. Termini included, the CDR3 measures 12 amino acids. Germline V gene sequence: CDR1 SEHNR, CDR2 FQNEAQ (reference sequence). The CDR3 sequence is CASSLAHRGPVV.

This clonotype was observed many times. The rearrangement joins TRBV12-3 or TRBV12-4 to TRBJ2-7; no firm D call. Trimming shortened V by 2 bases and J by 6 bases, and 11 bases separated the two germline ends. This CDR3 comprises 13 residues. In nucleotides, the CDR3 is TGTGCCAGCAGTTTAAGTGGTTGGGCCGAGCAGTACTTC. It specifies CASSLSGWAEQYF.

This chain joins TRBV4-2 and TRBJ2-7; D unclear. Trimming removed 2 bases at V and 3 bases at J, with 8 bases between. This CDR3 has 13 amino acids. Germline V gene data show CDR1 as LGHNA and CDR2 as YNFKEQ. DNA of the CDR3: TGTGCCAGCAGCCAACAAAACAGCTACGAGCAGTACTTC. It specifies CASSQQNSYEQYF.

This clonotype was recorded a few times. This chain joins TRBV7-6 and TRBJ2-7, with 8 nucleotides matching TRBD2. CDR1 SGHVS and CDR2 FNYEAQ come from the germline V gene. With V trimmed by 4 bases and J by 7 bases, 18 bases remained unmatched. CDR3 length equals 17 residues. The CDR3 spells CASSSGVAGKLPREQYF. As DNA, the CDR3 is TGTGCCAGCAGCTCCGGAGTAGCGGGAAAACTACCGAGGGAGCAGTACTTC.

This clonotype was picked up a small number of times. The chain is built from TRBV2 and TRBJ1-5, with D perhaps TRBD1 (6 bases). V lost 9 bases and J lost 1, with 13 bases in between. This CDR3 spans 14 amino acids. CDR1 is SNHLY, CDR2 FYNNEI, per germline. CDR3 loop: CARTGRGSNQPQHF. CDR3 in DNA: TGTGCCAGGACGGGGAGGGGGAGCAATCAGCCCCAGCATTTT.

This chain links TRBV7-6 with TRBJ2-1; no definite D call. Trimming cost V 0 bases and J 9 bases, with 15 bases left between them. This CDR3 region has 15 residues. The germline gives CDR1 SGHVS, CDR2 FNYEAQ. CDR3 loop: CASSLAPGPLPEQFF. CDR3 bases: TGTGCCAGCAGCTTAGCGCCCGGACCCCTGCCTGAGCAGTTCTTC.

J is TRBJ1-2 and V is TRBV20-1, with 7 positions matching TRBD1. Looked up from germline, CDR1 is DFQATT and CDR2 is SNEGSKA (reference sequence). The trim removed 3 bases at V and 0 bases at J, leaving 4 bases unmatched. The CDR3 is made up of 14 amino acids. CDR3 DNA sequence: TGCAGTGCTAGCCCCGGGACAGCTAACTATGGCTACACCTTC. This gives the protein CSASPGTANYGYTF.

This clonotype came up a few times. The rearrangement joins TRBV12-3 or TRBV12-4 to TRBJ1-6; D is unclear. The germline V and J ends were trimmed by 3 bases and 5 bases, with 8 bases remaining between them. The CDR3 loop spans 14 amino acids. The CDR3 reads CASSFKENNSPLHF. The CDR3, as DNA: TGTGCCAGCAGTTTTAAGGAAAATAATTCACCCCTCCACTTT.

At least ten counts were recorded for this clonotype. The CDR3 DNA reads as TGTGCCAGCAGGGACTTCTCTGGAAACACCATATATTTT. Translation: CASRDFSGNTIYF. The genes are TRBV12-3 or TRBV12-4 and TRBJ1-3, with D unclear. CDR3 length equals 13 residues. V lost 6 bases, J lost 0 bases, and 6 bases lay in between.

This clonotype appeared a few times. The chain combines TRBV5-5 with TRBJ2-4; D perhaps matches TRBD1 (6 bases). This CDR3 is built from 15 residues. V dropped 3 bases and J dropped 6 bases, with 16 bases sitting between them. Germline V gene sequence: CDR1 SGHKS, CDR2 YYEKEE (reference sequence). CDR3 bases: TGTGCCAGCAGCTGGGGAGTGGGGGCGGTAAACATTCAGTACTTC. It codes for CASSWGVGAVNIQYF.

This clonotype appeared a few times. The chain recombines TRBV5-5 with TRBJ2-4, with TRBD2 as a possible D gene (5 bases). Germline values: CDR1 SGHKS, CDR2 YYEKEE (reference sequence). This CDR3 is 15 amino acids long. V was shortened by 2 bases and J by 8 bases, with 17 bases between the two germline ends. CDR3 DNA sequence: TGTGCCAGCAGCTTTCTTCCGGGAATGGGAGACATTCAGTACTTC. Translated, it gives CASSFLPGMGDIQYF.

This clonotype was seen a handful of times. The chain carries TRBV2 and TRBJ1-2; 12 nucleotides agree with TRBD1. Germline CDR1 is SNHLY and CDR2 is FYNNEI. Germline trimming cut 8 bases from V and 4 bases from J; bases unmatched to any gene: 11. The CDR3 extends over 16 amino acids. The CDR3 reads CASSRDRGRSAYGYTF. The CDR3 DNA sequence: TGTGCCAGCTCCCGGGACAGGGGGCGCTCGGCCTATGGCTACACCTTC.

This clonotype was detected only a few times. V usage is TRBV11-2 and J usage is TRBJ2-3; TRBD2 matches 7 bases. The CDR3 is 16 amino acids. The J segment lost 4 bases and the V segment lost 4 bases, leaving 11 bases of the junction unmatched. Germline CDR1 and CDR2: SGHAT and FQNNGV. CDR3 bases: TGTGCCAGCAGCTCGAGAGGGGACTACCTACCAGATACGCAGTATTTT. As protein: CASSSRGDYLPDTQYF.

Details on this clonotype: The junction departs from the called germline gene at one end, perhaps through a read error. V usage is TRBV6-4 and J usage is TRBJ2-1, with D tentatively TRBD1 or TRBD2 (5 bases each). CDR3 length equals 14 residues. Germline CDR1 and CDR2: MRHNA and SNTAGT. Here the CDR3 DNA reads TGTGCCAGTAGTGAGAGGGGACCCTACAATGAGCAGTTCTTC. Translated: CASSERGPYNEQFF.